This T cell receptor beta chain stems from a study of technical replicates of blood from several donors. Libraries were prepared by immunoSEQ multiplex PCR; TCRdb keeps only in-frame clonotypes and omits some of them. The table lists some 62,000 clones, more than 75% of them singletons. Sequenced input: PBMCs. This receptor was obtained from a human donor in good health. Some clones in this sample may be carry-over from other donors' samples.

The CDR3 DNA reads as TGTGCCAGCAGTGCGGACAGTTCGGGCACCATATATTTT. The encoded protein is CASSADSSGTIYF. The V and J genes are TRBV2 and TRBJ1-3; possibly TRBD1 for D (6 bases). Between the trimmed V and J ends, which lost 4 bases and 9 bases, there was a span of 13 bases. The germline gives CDR1 SNHLY, CDR2 FYNNEI. There are 13 residues in the CDR3. The variable domain in full, with the rest retrieved from reference TRBV2 and TRBJ1-3, is EPEVTQTPSHQVTQMGQEVILRCVPISNHLYFYWYRQILGQKVEFLVSFYNNEISEKSEIFDDQFSVERPDGSNFTLKIRSTKLEDSAMYFCASSADSSGTIYFGEGSWLTVV.